These 3 T cell receptor beta chains were all obtained from the same sample, sequenced in a study of hypomethylating agent response in myelodysplastic syndrome. Clones were read by immunoSEQ multiplex PCR, and TCRdb kept only the in-frame ones, dropping some. Of about 10,000 clones in the sample, around 80% were seen once. The sample was bone marrow, taken before or after starting hypomethylating agent treatment for myelodysplastic syndrome (not recorded which). Receptors originate from a human donor with myelodysplastic syndrome.

This chain links TRBV7-3 with TRBJ1-1, with TRBD1 matching over 10 bases. Trimming took 8 bases from V and 4 from J; bases not matched to a gene: 7. The CDR3 extends over 14 amino acids. CDR1 and CDR2 from the germline V gene are SGHTA and FQGTGA. CDR3 nucleotide sequence: TGTGCCAGCGGGGAAGGGACAGGGGCCACTGAAGCTTTCTTT. This encodes CASGEGTGATEAFF.

The chain combines TRBV29-1 with TRBJ2-5, with a possible D match to TRBD2 (7 bases). Germline CDR1 reads SQVTM; CDR2 reads ANQGSEA. Trimming removed 4 bases from V and 5 bases from J, with 26 bases in between. CDR3 length: 17 residues. The CDR3 here is CSVGEIVAGGRGETQYF. The CDR3 coding sequence is TGCAGCGTTGGAGAAATCGTCGCCGGGGGGCGCGGGGAGACCCAGTACTTC.

The chain has TRBV10-3 and TRBJ2-7; TRBD1 might be the D (7 bases). Trimming took off 0 bases at V and 3 bases at J, with 18 bases between the two ends. CDR1 is ENHRY and CDR2 is SYGVKD in the germline V gene. This CDR3 has 17 residues. The CDR3 reads CAISESPSGQGGYEQYF. For the CDR3, the DNA is TGTGCCATCAGTGAGTCCCCTTCGGGGCAGGGGGGCTACGAGCAGTACTTC.